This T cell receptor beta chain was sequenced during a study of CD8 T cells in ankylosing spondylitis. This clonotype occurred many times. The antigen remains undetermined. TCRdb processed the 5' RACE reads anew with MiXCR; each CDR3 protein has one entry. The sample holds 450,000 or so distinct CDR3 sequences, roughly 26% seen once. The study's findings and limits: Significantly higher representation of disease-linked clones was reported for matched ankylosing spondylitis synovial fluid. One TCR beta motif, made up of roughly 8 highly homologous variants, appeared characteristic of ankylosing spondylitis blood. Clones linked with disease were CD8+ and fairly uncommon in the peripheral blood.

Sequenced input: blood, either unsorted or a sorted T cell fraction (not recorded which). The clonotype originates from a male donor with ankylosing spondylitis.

DNA for the CDR3: TGTGCCAGCAGTTCAGCCGTGGAGGTTACGCAGTATTTT. This translates into CASSSAVEVTQYF. The J gene is TRBJ2-3, the V gene TRBV12-3 or TRBV12-4; D is perhaps TRBD2 (5 bases). With 4 bases removed from V and 8 bases from J, the gap between germline ends came to 13 bases. The CDR3 spans 13 residues.